Following are 21 T cell receptor beta chains from one sample sequenced in a study of T cell responses to AZD1222 COVID-19 vaccine (dated by TCRdb to about 2021). Libraries came from the immunoSEQ multiplex PCR assay. The source is immuneACCESS, and TCRdb retained only in-frame sequences with V and J called. Part of the clones is not carried over; for the studies checked, unresolved V genes explain less than half of this, and the remainder is unexplained. The sample table contains about 120,000 clones; only one count was recorded for approximately 94% of them. The leading ten clones occupy approximately 5% of the sample. Explained via the paper, the time point label denotes: about 28 days (+/-7) after the second vaccine dose. This specimen consisted of peripheral blood, obtained 28 days after the second AZD1222 dose. The receptor source for this set is an adult who received the AZD1222 COVID-19 vaccine.

The J gene is TRBJ2-5, the V gene TRBV21-1; the D segment call TRBD2 is taken from the table without a DNA check. TRBV21-1 is a pseudogene segment. The CDR3 spans 20 residues. CDR3 region: CASSKGGLAVLGRQLETQYF. In DNA, the CDR3 is TGTGCCAGCAGCAAAGGCGGGCTAGCGGTTTTGGGCCGGCAACTGGAGACCCAGTACTTC.

The chain links TRBV2 to TRBJ2-5; D unclear. Trimming stripped 4 bases from V and 5 bases from J, with 14 bases between. Germline V gene data show CDR1 as SNHLY and CDR2 as FYNNEI. The CDR3 has 14 amino acids. The CDR3: CASSGGVGIETQYF. The CDR3 DNA sequence: TGTGCCAGCAGTGGTGGGGTTGGTATCGAGACCCAGTACTTC.

The genes are TRBV29-1 and TRBJ1-2, with 7 bases aligning to TRBD1. V was clipped by 5 bases and J by 6 bases; unmatched bases: 12. This CDR3 is 14 amino acids long. CDR1 and CDR2 from the germline V gene are SQVTM and ANQGSEA. The CDR3 region is CSVQVSDRQNGYTF. CDR3 DNA sequence: TGCAGCGTTCAGGTCTCGGACAGGCAGAATGGCTACACCTTC.

The chain carries TRBV14 and TRBJ2-2; tentatively, D is TRBD2 (6 bases). The ends were cut back, 4 bases at V and 5 bases at J, with 11 bases in the middle. From germline, CDR1 is SGHDN and CDR2 FVKESK. CDR3 length equals 14 residues. CDR3 in DNA: TGTGCCAGCAGCCCCCACGGGACTACCGGGGAGCTGTTTTTT. Translation gives CASSPHGTTGELFF.

This chain links TRBV5-1 with TRBJ2-5, with D possibly TRBD2 on 5 matching bases. This CDR3 has 13 amino acids. Germline V lookup: CDR1 SGHRS, CDR2 YFSETQ. V lost 4 bases and J 5 bases, leaving 12 bases between the germline ends. As DNA, the CDR3 is TGCGCCAGCAGCGTTCGGAGGCAGGAGACCCAGTACTTC. Its translation is CASSVRRQETQYF.

This chain links TRBV5-4 with TRBJ2-6; perhaps TRBD1 as D (6 bases). This CDR3 has 17 residues. Trimming stripped 3 bases from V and 1 base from J, with 14 bases between. CDR1 and CDR2 (germline): SGHNT, YYREEE (reference sequence). CDR3 DNA sequence: TGTGCCAGCAGCTCCGAGCTTACAGGGTCTGGGGCCAACGTCCTGACTTTC. Amino acids: CASSSELTGSGANVLTF. The complete variable domain, with remaining parts taken from reference TRBV5-4 and TRBJ2-6, reads ETGVTQSPTHLIKTRGQQVTLRCSSQSGHNTVSWYQQALGQGPQFIFQYYREEENGRGNFPPRFSGLQFPNYSSELNVNALELDDSALYLCASSSELTGSGANVLTFGAGSRLTVL.

The rearrangement links TRBV18 to TRBJ2-1, with D unresolved. Germline V gene lookup returns CDR1 KGHSH and CDR2 LQKENI. Trimming removed 2 bases from V and 6 bases from J, with 8 bases in between. The CDR3 covers 13 residues. The DNA of the CDR3 is TGTGCCAGCTCACCAGGTCAGCTCAATGAGCAGTTCTTC. Residues: CASSPGQLNEQFF.

The rearrangement uses TRBV24-1 and TRBJ2-5, with D perhaps TRBD1 (6 bases). The CDR3 loop spans 15 amino acids. V was pared by 3 bases and J by 5 bases, with 15 bases between. Per germline, CDR1 KGHDR and CDR2 SFDVKD. The chain's CDR3 is CATSDGQGPGETQYF. Written as DNA, the CDR3 is TGTGCCACCAGTGATGGGCAGGGGCCGGGGGAGACCCAGTACTTC.

The chain is built from TRBV6-5 and TRBJ1-1; 9 bases fit TRBD1. CDR3 length: 14 residues. From germline, CDR1 is MNHEY and CDR2 SVGAGI. V lost 7 bases and J lost 4; bases outside the gene matches: 7. The DNA of the CDR3 is TGTGCCAGCACCGACAGGGGGAAGGGCACTGAAGCTTTCTTT. It is translated as CASTDRGKGTEAFF.

The chain combines TRBV10-1 with TRBJ2-2, with D hard to call. The length of the CDR3 is 13 residues. Germline CDR1 and CDR2: WNHNN and SYGVQD (reference sequence). V was shortened by 4 bases and J by 4 bases, with 7 bases between the two germline ends. The CDR3 nucleotides read TGCGCCAGCAGTGCCAAGCTCACCGGGGAGCTGTTTTTT. Translating gives CASSAKLTGELFF.

This clone was seen only once. The genes are TRBV2 and TRBJ2-1; 9 bases match TRBD2. V lost 6 bases, J lost 5 bases, and 11 bases stayed unmatched. Germline-derived CDR1 and CDR2 are SNHLY and FYNNEI. The CDR3 is 16 residues long. The CDR3 loop is CASSANPSGNHNEQFF. The CDR3 DNA sequence: TGTGCCAGCAGCGCCAATCCTAGCGGGAACCACAATGAGCAGTTCTTC.

This clone was counted a single time. The chain combines TRBV9 with TRBJ2-1, with 9 bases identical to TRBD2. Germline-derived CDR1 and CDR2 are SGDLS and YYNGEE. J was trimmed by 10 bases and V by 0 bases; bases with no gene match: 8. The CDR3 is made up of 15 amino acids. The CDR3 spells CASSVDGSGSLEQFF. The CDR3 DNA follows: TGTGCCAGCAGCGTAGATGGTAGCGGGAGTTTGGAGCAGTTCTTC.

V is TRBV10-2 and J is TRBJ2-2; possible D gene TRBD2, 6 bases. This CDR3 is 14 amino acids long. The V gene's germline CDR1 is WSHSY and CDR2 SAAADI. V lost 8 bases and J 1 base, leaving 11 bases between the germline ends. CDR3: CASRLRGNTGELFF. CDR3 DNA sequence: TGCGCCAGCCGCCTGCGGGGGAACACCGGGGAGCTGTTTTTT.

The chain joins TRBV5-6 to TRBJ2-1, with D possibly TRBD1 on 6 matching bases. CDR3 size: 13 residues. Germline values: CDR1 SGHDT, CDR2 YYEEEE. Trimming took 0 bases from V and 13 from J, leaving 14 bases between them. CDR3 bases: TGTGCCAGCAGCTTGGATAGGGGGTTGGGCCAGTTCTTC. Residues: CASSLDRGLGQFF.

The chain is built from TRBV11-2 and TRBJ1-6; 7 nucleotides match TRBD1. V shed 6 bases, J shed 6 bases, and the junction held 14 bases outside the gene matches. The CDR3 spans 17 residues. Germline V gene data show CDR1 as SGHAT and CDR2 as FQNNGV. The chain's CDR3 is CASRQSTGEAPNSPLHF. For the CDR3, the DNA is TGTGCCAGCAGGCAAAGCACAGGGGAGGCCCCTAATTCACCCCTCCACTTT.

Only a few counts were recorded for this clone. This rearrangement joins TRBV5-1 to TRBJ1-4; tentatively, D is TRBD1 (5 bases). The CDR3 loop spans 14 amino acids. Trimming pared 2 bases from V and 8 bases from J, leaving 13 bases between. Germline CDR1 reads SGHRS; CDR2 reads YFSETQ. CDR3 sequence: CASSFGTGREKLFF. In DNA form, the CDR3 reads TGCGCCAGCAGCTTTGGGACGGGACGAGAAAAACTGTTTTTT.

The chain employs TRBV14 and TRBJ2-7, with D tentatively TRBD1 (6 bases). The CDR3 spans 16 residues. Trimming pared 1 base from V and 1 base from J, leaving 14 bases between. In germline, CDR1 is SGHDN, CDR2 FVKESK. The CDR3 DNA sequence: TGTGCCAGCAGCCAAGTGGGCAGGGGTGGTTCCTACGAGCAGTACTTC. Translated: CASSQVGRGGSYEQYF.

The chain joins TRBV19 to TRBJ1-5, with 10 bases lining up with TRBD1. CDR1 and CDR2 from the germline V gene are LNHDA and SQIVND (reference sequence). With V trimmed by 7 bases and J by 5 bases, 8 bases remained unmatched. The CDR3 runs to 15 residues. The CDR3 protein is CASIGAGQGDQPQHF. The CDR3 region has the DNA TGTGCCAGTATTGGGGCTGGACAGGGGGATCAGCCCCAGCATTTT.

The rearrangement links TRBV9 to TRBJ2-1; 11 bases agree with TRBD2. Per the germline V gene, CDR1 is SGDLS and CDR2 is YYNGEE. Unmatched junction bases numbered 8, after V lost 2 bases and J lost 7 bases. CDR3 size: 16 residues. CDR3 protein: CASSVDIAGGINEQFF. The CDR3 DNA is TGTGCCAGCAGCGTCGACATAGCGGGGGGGATTAATGAGCAGTTCTTC.

V gene TRBV2 combines with J gene TRBJ1-5, with D perhaps TRBD1 (5 bases). The CDR3 length is 15 residues. Per germline, CDR1 SNHLY and CDR2 FYNNEI. Trimming took off 4 bases at V and 11 bases at J, with 21 bases between the two ends. In nucleotides, the CDR3 is TGTGCCAGCAGTGGTTCTGGGGGGGGTCCATGGACCCAGCATTTT. Protein: CASSGSGGGPWTQHF.

The chain employs TRBV10-1 and TRBJ2-2; 14 nucleotides match TRBD2. The V gene's germline CDR1 is WNHNN and CDR2 SYGVQD (reference sequence). The CDR3 covers 21 residues. Losses at the gene ends were 6 bases for V and 1 base for J; bases not matched to a gene: 16. CDR3 coding DNA: TGCGCCAGCAGAGCCAGGACTAGCGGGAGGATAGATGACCTGAACACCGGGGAGCTGTTTTTT. Its translation is CASRARTSGRIDDLNTGELFF.